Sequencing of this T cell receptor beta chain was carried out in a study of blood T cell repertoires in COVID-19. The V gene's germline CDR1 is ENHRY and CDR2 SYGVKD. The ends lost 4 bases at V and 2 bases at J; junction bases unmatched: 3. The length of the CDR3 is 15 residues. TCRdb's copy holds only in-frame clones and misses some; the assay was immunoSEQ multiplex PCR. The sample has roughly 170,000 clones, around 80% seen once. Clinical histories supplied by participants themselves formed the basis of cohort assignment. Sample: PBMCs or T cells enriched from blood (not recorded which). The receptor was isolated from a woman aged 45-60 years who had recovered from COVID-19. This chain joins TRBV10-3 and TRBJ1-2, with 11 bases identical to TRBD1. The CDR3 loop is CAISGGTGGNYGYTF. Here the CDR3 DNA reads TGTGCCATCAGTGGGGGGACAGGGGGAAACTATGGCTACACCTTC.